These 2 T cell receptor beta chains were all obtained from the same sample, sequenced in a study of OX40 agonist ivuxolimab in advanced cancers. This table comes from immunoSEQ multiplex PCR, and its TCRdb copy is limited to in-frame clones, with some not included. The repertoire consists of about 140,000 clones, with about nine tenths occurring once and the leading ten covering around 0.99%. Source: CD4+ or CD8+ T cells sorted from blood, taken in a trial of the OX40 agonist ivuxolimab. The source is an adult with an advanced solid tumor such as melanoma, head and neck, liver or kidney cancer.

V is TRBV7-8 and J is TRBJ2-7; perhaps TRBD2 as D (5 bases). Germline V gene data show CDR1 as SGHVS and CDR2 as FQNEAQ. The CDR3 is made up of 14 amino acids. Trimming pared 1 base from V and 2 bases from J, leaving 9 bases between. CDR3 coding DNA: TGTGCCAGCAGCTTAGATCCGGGAACCTACGAGCAGTACTTC. Residues: CASSLDPGTYEQYF.

The chain has TRBV29-1 and TRBJ2-7; D may be TRBD1 (5 bases). Germline-derived CDR1 and CDR2 are SQVTM and ANQGSEA. There are 14 residues in the CDR3. V gave up 4 bases and J gave up 2 bases, with 15 bases separating them. The CDR3: CSVVSSGKTYEQYF. CDR3 sequence (DNA): TGCAGCGTTGTCTCGTCAGGGAAAACCTACGAGCAGTACTTC.